This T cell receptor beta chain was sequenced in a study of identical twins. Points from the study as a whole: Not following the same donors, the study drew its conclusions from cross-sectional statistical analysis.

As for this clonotype: Its antigen remains unidentified. This may stem from a read error, because a much larger clone lies one nucleotide away.

TCRdb independently ran MiXCR on the 5' RACE reads; one entry per CDR3 protein. Of roughly 490,000 distinct CDR3 sequences in the sample, 14% were seen once. The CDR3 has 14 residues. Germline CDR1 and CDR2: SEHNR and FQNEAQ (reference sequence). The V gene lost 5 bases and the J gene lost 3 bases, with 11 bases spanning the gap. The same data also went into a second study, on yellow fever vaccine responses in identical twins.

This chain uses TRBV7-9 with TRBJ2-1, with D possibly matching TRBD2 (5 bases). This clonotype was obtained from a woman under 30 in good health. The sample comprised CD4+ T cells sorted from blood. For the CDR3, the DNA is TGTGCCAGCAGCCAAGGACTGATCTACAATGAGCAGTTCTTC. Translating gives CASSQGLIYNEQFF.